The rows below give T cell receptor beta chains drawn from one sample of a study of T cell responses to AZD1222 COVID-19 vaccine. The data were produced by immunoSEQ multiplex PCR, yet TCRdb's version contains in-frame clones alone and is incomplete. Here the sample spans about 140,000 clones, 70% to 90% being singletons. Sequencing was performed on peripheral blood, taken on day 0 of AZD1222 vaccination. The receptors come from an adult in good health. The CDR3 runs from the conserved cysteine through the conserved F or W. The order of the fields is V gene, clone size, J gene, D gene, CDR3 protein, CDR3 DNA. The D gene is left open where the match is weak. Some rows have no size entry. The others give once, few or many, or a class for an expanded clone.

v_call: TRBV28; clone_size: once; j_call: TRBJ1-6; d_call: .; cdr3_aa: CASGQWLLHF; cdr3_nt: TGTGCCAGCGGACAGTGGCTCCTCCACTTT
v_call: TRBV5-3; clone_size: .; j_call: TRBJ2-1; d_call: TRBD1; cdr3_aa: CARRSGGSYNEQFF; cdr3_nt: TGTGCCAGAAGGTCAGGGGGTTCCTACAATGAGCAGTTCTTC
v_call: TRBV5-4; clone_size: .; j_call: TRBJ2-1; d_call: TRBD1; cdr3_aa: CASSFPGGDNEQFF; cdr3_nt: TGTGCCAGCAGCTTCCCAGGGGGAGACAATGAGCAGTTCTTC
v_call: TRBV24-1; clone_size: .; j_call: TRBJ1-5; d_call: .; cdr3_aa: CATSDSGNNQPQHF; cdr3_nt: TGTGCCACCAGTGATTCGGGGAACAATCAGCCCCAGCATTTT
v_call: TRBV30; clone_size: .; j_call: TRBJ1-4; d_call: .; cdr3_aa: CAWGGDAATNEKLFF; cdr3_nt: TGTGCCTGGGGGGGGGACGCCGCAACTAATGAAAAACTGTTTTTT
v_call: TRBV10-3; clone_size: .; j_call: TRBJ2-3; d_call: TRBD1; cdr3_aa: CAISETGQGTDTQYF; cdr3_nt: TGTGCCATCAGTGAAACGGGACAGGGCACAGATACGCAGTATTTT
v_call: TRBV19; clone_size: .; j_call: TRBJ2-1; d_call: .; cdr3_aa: CASSIDWVYNEQFF; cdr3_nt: TGTGCCAGTAGTATAGATTGGGTTTACAATGAGCAGTTCTTC
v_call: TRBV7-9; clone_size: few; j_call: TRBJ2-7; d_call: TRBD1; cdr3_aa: CASSSPGQGAYEQYF; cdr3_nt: TGTGCCAGCAGCTCACCGGGACAGGGGGCCTACGAGCAGTACTTC
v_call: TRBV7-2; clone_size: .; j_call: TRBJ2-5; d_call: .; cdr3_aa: CASSLNLVSRGVGETQYF; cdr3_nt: TGTGCCAGCAGCTTAAACCTAGTGAGCAGGGGGGTCGGAGAGACCCAGTACTTC
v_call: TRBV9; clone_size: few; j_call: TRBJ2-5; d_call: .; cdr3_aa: CASSPHPTDLGQETQYF; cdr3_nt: TGTGCCAGCAGCCCCCACCCGACAGACCTAGGTCAAGAGACCCAGTACTTC
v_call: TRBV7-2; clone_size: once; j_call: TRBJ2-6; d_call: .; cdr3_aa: CASSLEGTNSGANVLTF; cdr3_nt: TGTGCCAGCAGCTTAGAAGGCACCAACTCTGGGGCCAACGTCCTGACTTTC
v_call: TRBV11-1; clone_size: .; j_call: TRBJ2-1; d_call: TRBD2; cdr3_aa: CASSLRAGGLNEQFF; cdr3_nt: TGTGCCAGCAGCTTAAGAGCGGGAGGTCTCAATGAGCAGTTCTTC
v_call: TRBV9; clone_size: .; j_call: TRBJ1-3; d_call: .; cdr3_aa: CASSQYSGNTIYF; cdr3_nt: TGTGCCAGCAGCCAATACTCTGGAAACACCATATATTTT
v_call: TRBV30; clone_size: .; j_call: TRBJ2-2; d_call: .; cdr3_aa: CAWSGARVLGTGELFF; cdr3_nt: TGTGCCTGGAGTGGAGCTCGGGTATTGGGCACCGGGGAGCTGTTTTTT
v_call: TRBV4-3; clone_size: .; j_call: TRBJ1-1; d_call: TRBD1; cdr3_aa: CASSQTFAGGRFHRVTEAFF; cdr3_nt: TGCGCCAGCAGCCAAACGTTCGCAGGGGGTCGTTTTCATCGAGTCACTGAAGCTTTCTTT
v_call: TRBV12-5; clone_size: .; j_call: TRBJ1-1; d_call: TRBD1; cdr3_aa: CASGLVYRGTGVNTEAFF; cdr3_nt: TGTGCTAGTGGTTTGGTCTATCGGGGGACAGGGGTTAACACTGAAGCTTTCTTT
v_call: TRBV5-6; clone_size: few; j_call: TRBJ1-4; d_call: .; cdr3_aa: CASSLNSNEKLFF; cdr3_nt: TGTGCCAGCAGCTTGAACTCTAATGAAAAACTGTTTTTT
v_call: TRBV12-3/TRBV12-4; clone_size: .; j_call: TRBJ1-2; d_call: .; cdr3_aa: CASRPPDSFGYTF; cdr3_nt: TGTGCCAGCAGGCCCCCCGATTCTTTCGGCTACACCTTC
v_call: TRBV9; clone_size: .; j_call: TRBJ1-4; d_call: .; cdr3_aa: CASSVMGERGEKLFF; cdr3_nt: TGTGCCAGCAGCGTAATGGGCGAAAGAGGGGAAAAACTGTTTTTT
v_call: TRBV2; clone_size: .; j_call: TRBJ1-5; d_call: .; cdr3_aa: CASSGTAAQHF; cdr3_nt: TGTGCCAGCAGTGGGACGGCGGCCCAGCATTTT
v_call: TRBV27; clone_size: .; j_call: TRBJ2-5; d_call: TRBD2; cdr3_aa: CASSFRSGSGVETQYF; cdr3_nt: TGTGCCAGCAGTTTTAGGAGCGGGAGTGGTGTTGAGACCCAGTACTTC
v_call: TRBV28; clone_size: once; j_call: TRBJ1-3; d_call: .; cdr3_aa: CASSTPENTIYF; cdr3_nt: TGTGCCAGCAGTACACCAGAAAACACCATATATTTT
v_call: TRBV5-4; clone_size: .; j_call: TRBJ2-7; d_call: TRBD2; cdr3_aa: CASSLGGDYEQYF; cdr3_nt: TGTGCCAGCAGCCTCGGGGGGGACTACGAGCAGTACTTC
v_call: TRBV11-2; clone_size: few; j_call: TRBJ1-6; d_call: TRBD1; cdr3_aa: CASSSGTGASSPLHF; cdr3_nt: TGTGCCAGCAGCTCCGGGACAGGGGCGAGTTCACCCCTCCACTTT
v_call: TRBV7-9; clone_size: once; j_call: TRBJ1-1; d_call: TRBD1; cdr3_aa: CASSLEGTVNTEAFF; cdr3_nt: TGTGCCAGCAGCTTAGAGGGGACAGTGAACACTGAAGCTTTCTTT
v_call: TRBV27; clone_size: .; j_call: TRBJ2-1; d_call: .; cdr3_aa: CATDLQQYSTRGIPPYNEQFF; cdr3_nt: TGTGCCACCGACCTTCAGCAGTATTCGACTAGGGGAATCCCGCCTTACAATGAGCAGTTCTTC
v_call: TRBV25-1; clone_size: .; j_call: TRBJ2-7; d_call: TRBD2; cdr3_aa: CASSVGSGNEQYF; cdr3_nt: TGTGCCAGCAGTGTAGGTAGCGGGAACGAGCAGTACTTC
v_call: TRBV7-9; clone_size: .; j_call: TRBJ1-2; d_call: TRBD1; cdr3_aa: CASSYGTGTAYGYTF; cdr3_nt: TGTGCCAGCAGCTATGGGACAGGGACTGCCTATGGCTACACCTTC
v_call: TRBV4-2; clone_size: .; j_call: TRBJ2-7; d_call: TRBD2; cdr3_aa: CASSQRAGGGYEQYF; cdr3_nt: TGTGCCAGCAGCCAGCGAGCGGGGGGCGGGTACGAGCAGTACTTC
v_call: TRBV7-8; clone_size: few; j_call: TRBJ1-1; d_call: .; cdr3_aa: CASSFARGPRSEAFF; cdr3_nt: TGTGCCAGCAGCTTTGCCAGGGGTCCTCGGTCTGAAGCTTTCTTT
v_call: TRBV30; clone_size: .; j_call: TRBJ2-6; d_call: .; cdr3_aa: CAWMAGANVLTF; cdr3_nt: TGTGCCTGGATGGCTGGGGCCAACGTCCTGACTTTC
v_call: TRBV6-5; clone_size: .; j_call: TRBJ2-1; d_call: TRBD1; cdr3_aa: CASSSGQGLNEQFF; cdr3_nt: TGTGCCAGCAGTTCGGGACAGGGGTTAAATGAGCAGTTCTTC
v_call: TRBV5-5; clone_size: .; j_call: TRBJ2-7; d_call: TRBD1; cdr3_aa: CASSFTGGLYEQYF; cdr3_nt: TGTGCCAGCAGCTTTACAGGGGGCTTATACGAGCAGTACTTC
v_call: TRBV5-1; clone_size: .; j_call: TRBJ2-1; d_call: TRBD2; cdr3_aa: CASSLGGTSSQGEQFF; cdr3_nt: TGCGCCAGCAGCTTGGGAGGGACTAGCAGCCAGGGTGAGCAGTTCTTC
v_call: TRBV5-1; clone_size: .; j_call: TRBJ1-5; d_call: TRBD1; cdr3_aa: CASSWGQGSQPQHF; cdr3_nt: TGCGCCAGCAGCTGGGGACAGGGGTCACAGCCCCAGCATTTT
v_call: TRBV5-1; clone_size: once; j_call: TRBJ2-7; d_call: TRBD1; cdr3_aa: CASSSGTERYEQYF; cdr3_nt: TGCGCCAGCAGTTCCGGGACAGAGCGCTACGAGCAGTACTTC
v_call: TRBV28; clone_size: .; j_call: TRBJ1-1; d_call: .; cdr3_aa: CASSLWGRDPVTEAFF; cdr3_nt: TGTGCCAGCAGTTTGTGGGGCAGGGACCCAGTGACTGAAGCTTTCTTT
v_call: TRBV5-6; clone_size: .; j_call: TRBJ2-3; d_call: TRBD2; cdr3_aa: CASSWEREGLDTQYF; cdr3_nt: TGTGCCAGCAGCTGGGAGCGGGAGGGCCTAGATACGCAGTATTTT
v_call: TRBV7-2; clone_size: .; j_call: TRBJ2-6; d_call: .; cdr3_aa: CASSLAPVLQGSGANVLTF; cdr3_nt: TGTGCCAGCAGCTTAGCTCCGGTCCTTCAGGGCTCTGGGGCCAACGTCCTGACTTTC
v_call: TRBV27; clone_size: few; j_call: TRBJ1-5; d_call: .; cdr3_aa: CASSRGAGSNQPQHF; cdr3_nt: TGTGCCAGCAGTCGAGGGGCTGGAAGCAATCAGCCCCAGCATTTT
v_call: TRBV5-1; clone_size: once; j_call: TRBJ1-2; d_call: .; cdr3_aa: CASRIAYSNYGYTF; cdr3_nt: TGCGCCAGCAGAATAGCCTACTCTAACTATGGCTACACCTTC
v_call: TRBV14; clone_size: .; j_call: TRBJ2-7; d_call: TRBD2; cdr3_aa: CASSQASGSYHEQYF; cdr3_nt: TGTGCCAGCAGCCAAGCTAGCGGGAGTTATCACGAGCAGTACTTC
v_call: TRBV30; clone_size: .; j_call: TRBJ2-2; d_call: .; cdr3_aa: CAWSTRTNTGELFF; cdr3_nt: TGTGCCTGGAGTACCAGGACGAACACCGGGGAGCTGTTTTTT
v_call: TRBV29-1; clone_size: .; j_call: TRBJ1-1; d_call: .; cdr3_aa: CSVAPMNTEAFF; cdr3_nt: TGCAGCGTTGCACCGATGAACACTGAAGCTTTCTTT
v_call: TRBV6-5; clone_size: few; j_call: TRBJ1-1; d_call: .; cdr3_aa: CASSRKGDSPIAFF; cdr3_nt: TGTGCCAGCAGTCGAAAGGGAGACAGTCCTATAGCTTTCTTT
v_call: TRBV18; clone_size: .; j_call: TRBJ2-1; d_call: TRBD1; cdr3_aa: CASSPVITGGHNEQFF; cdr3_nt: TGTGCCAGCTCACCAGTTATAACAGGGGGACACAATGAGCAGTTCTTC
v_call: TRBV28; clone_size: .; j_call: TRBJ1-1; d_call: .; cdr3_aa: CASSSLGQNTEAFF; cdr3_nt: TGTGCCAGCAGTTCATTGGGACAGAACACTGAAGCTTTCTTT
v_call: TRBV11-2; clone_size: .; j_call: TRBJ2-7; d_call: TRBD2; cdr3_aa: CASSLSGGANYEQYF; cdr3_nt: TGTGCCAGCAGCCTAAGCGGGGGAGCGAACTACGAGCAGTACTTC
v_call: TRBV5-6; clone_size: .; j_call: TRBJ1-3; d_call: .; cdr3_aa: CASSLGRNSGNTIYF; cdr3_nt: TGTGCCAGCAGCTTGGGGAGAAACTCTGGAAACACCATATATTTT
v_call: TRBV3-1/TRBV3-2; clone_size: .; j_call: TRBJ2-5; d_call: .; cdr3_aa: CASSQRGVQETQYF; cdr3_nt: TGTGCCAGCAGCCAGAGGGGAGTCCAAGAGACCCAGTACTTC